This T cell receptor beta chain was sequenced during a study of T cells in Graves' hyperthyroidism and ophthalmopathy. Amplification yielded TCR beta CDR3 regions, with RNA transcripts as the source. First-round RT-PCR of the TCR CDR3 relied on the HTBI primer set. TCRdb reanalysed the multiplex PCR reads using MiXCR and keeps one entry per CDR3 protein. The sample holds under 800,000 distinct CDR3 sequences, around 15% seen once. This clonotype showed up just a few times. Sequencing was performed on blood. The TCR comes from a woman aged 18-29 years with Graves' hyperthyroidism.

This chain's CDR3 is CASSFFLGGGTYNEQFF. CDR3 bases: TGTGCCAGCAGCTTCTTCCTTGGAGGGGGGACCTACAATGAGCAGTTCTTC. V usage is TRBV11-2 and J usage is TRBJ2-1, with D perhaps given as TRBD1 or TRBD2 (6 bases each). The CDR3 loop spans 17 amino acids. In germline, CDR1 is SGHAT, CDR2 FQNNGV. The V end was cut by 3 bases, the J end by 2 bases, with 17 bases between.